This T cell receptor (beta chain) came from a study of PD-L1 blockade in urothelial cancer. At the level of the study: Blood analysis took place 3 weeks (second dose) and 6 weeks after treatment start.

Looked up from germline, CDR1 is LNHNV and CDR2 is YYDKDF (reference sequence). This CDR3 is 14 amino acids long. The V end was cut by 1 base, the J end by 1 base, with 8 bases between. Sequenced by immunoSEQ multiplex PCR; TCRdb stores in-frame clones only, minus some. The sample has tens of thousands of clones, approximately 90% seen once. Findings and limits, study-wide: Those with durable benefit had larger increases in tumor-associated blood clones at 3 weeks. Better survival was predicted by below-median pretreatment blood TCR clonality.

The time point denotes: peripheral blood 6 weeks after treatment start. A note on this clone: No antigen is known for it.

This TCR came from a woman over 75 with urothelial cancer. The chain couples TRBV15 to TRBJ2-7; D gene unclear. Sequences were derived from PBMCs, sampled around atezolizumab (anti-PD-L1) treatment. CDR3 nucleotides: TGTGCCACCAGCAGAGTAACAGAGTCCTACGAGCAGTACTTC. Translated, it gives CATSRVTESYEQYF.